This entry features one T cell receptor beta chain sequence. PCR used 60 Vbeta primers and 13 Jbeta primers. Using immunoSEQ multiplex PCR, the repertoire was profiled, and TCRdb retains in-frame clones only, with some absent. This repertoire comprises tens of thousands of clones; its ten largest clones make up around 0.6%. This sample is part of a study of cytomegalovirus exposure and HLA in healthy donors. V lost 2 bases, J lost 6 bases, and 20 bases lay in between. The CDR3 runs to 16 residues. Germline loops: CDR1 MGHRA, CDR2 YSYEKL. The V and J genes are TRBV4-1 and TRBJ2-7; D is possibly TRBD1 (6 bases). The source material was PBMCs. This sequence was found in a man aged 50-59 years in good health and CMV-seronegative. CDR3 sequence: CASSQPDSSNAGEQYF. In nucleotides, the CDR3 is TGCGCCAGCAGCCAACCGGACAGTTCCAATGCTGGCGAGCAGTACTTC.